This TCR beta chain was sequenced in a study of tumor-infiltrating lymphocytes in localized non-small cell lung cancer. Here immunoSEQ multiplex PCR was the method, and the copy in TCRdb shows in-frame clones only, minus some. Of around 9,900 clones listed, approximately 85% were seen once; the top ten hold approximately 9.4%. For this clone: As yet, its antigen is unknown.

Study-wide findings and caveats: IM1 and IM2 tumors showed no difference in T-cell fraction.

Sequencing was carried out using uninvolved lung tissue not adjacent to the tumor. The TCR comes from a human donor with non-small cell lung cancer.

In DNA, the CDR3 is TGTGCCAGCAGTGAATGGAGGGCGGGAACGGGCAATGAGCAGTTCTTC. Translating it yields CASSEWRAGTGNEQFF. This chain links TRBV2 with TRBJ2-1; D might be TRBD2 (6 bases). Germline loops: CDR1 SNHLY, CDR2 FYNNEI. The germline V and J ends were trimmed by 2 bases and 6 bases, with 17 bases remaining between them. The CDR3 is made up of 16 amino acids.